This is a list of T cell receptor beta chains from one sample in a study of breast tumors, draining lymph nodes, adjacent tissues. TCRdb called the multiplex PCR reads again in MiXCR, with one record for every CDR3 protein. This table has about 270,000 distinct CDR3 sequences, 30% to 35% appearing once. Sequencing was carried out using axillary lymph node tissue. Every receptor here comes from a female donor with breast cancer. Some clones in this sample may be carry-over from other donors' samples. The CDR3 runs from the conserved cysteine through the conserved F or W. D genes are given only for firm matches. Only some rows state a clone size, as once, few, many or a class for expanded clones.

size,J,V,D,DNA,CDR3
NA,TRBJ2-1,TRBV6-5,TRBD2,TGTGCCAGCAGTCACTATGTCGGGAGGAGGTATGAGCAGTTCTTC,CASSHYVGRRYEQFF
NA,TRBJ2-6,TRBV7-2,NA,NA,CASSFYICSAGISGANVLTF
many,TRBJ2-6,TRBV24-1,TRBD1,TGTGCCACCAGTGATCCCAGCCCGCGGGACAGGGGTGAGGCCAACGTCCTGACTTTC,CATSDPSPRDRGEANVLTF
once,TRBJ2-7,TRBV15,NA,TGTGCCAGCTCGGCGTGGGGGCGGAGCTACGGGCAGTACTTC,CASSAWGRSYGQYF
medium-sized,TRBJ2-5,TRBV2,NA,TGTGCCAGCAGAGTAACGGGGGAGACCCAGTACTTC,CASRVTGETQYF
many,TRBJ1-2,TRBV2,TRBD1,TGTGCCAGCAGTGGGGGTGGACAGGGCTTTCGTGGCTACACCTTC,CASSGGGQGFRGYTF
many,TRBJ1-6,TRBV20-1,NA,TGCAGTGCTAGAGGCAGCCCTTATAATTCACCCCTCCACTTT,CSARGSPYNSPLHF
many,TRBJ2-1,TRBV24-1,NA,TGTGCCACCAGTGGACAGCAGGCGGTGCATGAGCAGTTCTTC,CATSGQQAVHEQFF
many,TRBJ2-1,TRBV2,NA,TGTGCCAGTCGGAGGGGGCCGGGCGTGGGGAATGAGCAGTTCTTC,CASRRGPGVGNEQFF
NA,TRBJ1-3,TRBV15,NA,TGTGCCACCAGCAGAATAGGAGCAGGAAACACCATATATTTT,CATSRIGAGNTIYF
NA,TRBJ2-1,TRBV24-1,TRBD2,TGTGCCAGCAGTTCCGGGACTAGGGACAATGAGCAGTTCTTC,CASSSGTRDNEQFF
many,TRBJ2-1,TRBV11-3,TRBD2,TGTGCCAGCAGCTTAGGACTAGCGGGAGTGGTAGATGAGCAGTTCTTC,CASSLGLAGVVDEQFF
NA,TRBJ1-2,TRBV20-1,NA,TGCAGTGCTAGAGACGACCAGGGCTACACCTTC,CSARDDQGYTF
few,TRBJ1-4,TRBV18,NA,TGTGCCAGCTCACAGGGAGGGATTGCGGGGGAAAAACTGTTTTTT,CASSQGGIAGEKLFF
NA,TRBJ2-3,TRBV7-2,NA,TGTGCCAGCAGCTTAGCGGGGAATAGTAGGGATACGCAGTATTTT,CASSLAGNSRDTQYF
many,TRBJ2-1,TRBV24-1,NA,TGTGCCACCAGTGATTTGCGGAGGGGAAATGAGCAGTTCTTC,CATSDLRRGNEQFF
many,TRBJ2-2,TRBV15,NA,TGTGGTTGCACCGGGGAGCTGTTTTTT,CGCTGELFF
NA,TRBJ2-7,TRBV11-1,NA,TGTGCCAGCACCCCCAACCAGGGGACCCACGAGCAGTACTTC,CASTPNQGTHEQYF
many,TRBJ2-3,TRBV6-4,NA,TGTGCCAGCAGTGAGTCGGGGCAAGATACGCAGTATTTT,CASSESGQDTQYF
many,TRBJ2-5,TRBV11-3,TRBD2,TGTGCCAGCAGCTTGGGGCTAGCGGGCTCTCGGACCCAGTACTTC,CASSLGLAGSRTQYF
many,TRBJ2-7,TRBV20-1,TRBD2,TGCAGTGCTAGAGATAGGCCGACTAGCGGGAGGCGATACGAGCAGTACTTC,CSARDRPTSGRRYEQYF
NA,TRBJ2-2,TRBV6-5,NA,TGTACCAGCATCCCGGGGCCTCGGGGGGAGCTGTTTTTT,CTSIPGPRGELFF
NA,TRBJ2-5,TRBV5-1,TRBD1,TGCGCCAGCAGCTTGATCTCGACAGGGGATGAGGCCCAGTACTTC,CASSLISTGDEAQYF
NA,TRBJ2-4,TRBV7-9,TRBD1,TGTGCCAGCAGCTTAACCTCCGGGACAGGGGGTGTTGGGTACTTC,CASSLTSGTGGVGYF
few,TRBJ1-3,TRBV30,NA,TGTGCCTGGAAGCCGGGCTCTGGAAACACCATATATTTT,CAWKPGSGNTIYF
NA,TRBJ2-6,TRBV9,TRBD1,TGTGCCAGCAGCCATCCAGGGGGCAACGTCCTGACTTTC,CASSHPGGNVLTF
many,TRBJ1-6,TRBV5-6,NA,TGTGCCAGCAGCTTGTTCGAGAGTAATTCACCCCTCCACTTT,CASSLFESNSPLHF
many,TRBJ2-5,TRBV6-6,NA,TGTGCCAGCAGTGGTAGCGTAGAGACCCAGTACTTC,CASSGSVETQYF
NA,TRBJ2-3,TRBV20-1,TRBD2,TGCAGTGCTAACTGGCGGGAGGGGACGGCTACGCAGTATTTT,CSANWREGTATQYF
many,TRBJ2-7,TRBV5-1,TRBD1,TGCGCCAGCAGCTTAGGGACAGGAGGCCTTCACTCCTACGAGCAGTACTTC,CASSLGTGGLHSYEQYF
few,TRBJ2-7,TRBV12-5,NA,TGTGCTAGTGGTTGGCCGGGACACCAAACTTCCTACGAGCAGTACTTC,CASGWPGHQTSYEQYF
many,TRBJ2-3,TRBV6-5,TRBD2,TGTGCCAGCAGTCGACTAGCGACAGATACGCAGTATTTT,CASSRLATDTQYF
many,TRBJ2-7,TRBV12-3/TRBV12-4,NA,TGTGCCAGCGTGCTACGGGAGACCCACTACGAGCAGTACTTC,CASVLRETHYEQYF
many,TRBJ2-3,TRBV5-6,NA,TGTGCCAGCAGCTTGGCCAAGGTGGCAGATACGCAGTATTTT,CASSLAKVADTQYF